This T cell receptor beta chain came from a study of T cell changes during pregnancy in multiple sclerosis. The length of the CDR3 is 15 residues. V gave up 1 base and J gave up 6 bases; unmatched junction bases: 5. CDR1 and CDR2 (germline): SGHKS, YYEKEE (reference sequence). Produced via immunoSEQ multiplex PCR; TCRdb's table is partial and in-frame only. The sample carries tens of thousands of clones, about 94% recorded once. Here the sequenced sample was peripheral blood, taken in the third trimester of pregnancy. This TCR was sampled from a female donor in good health, enrolled as a control in a pregnancy study. The chain uses TRBV5-5 and TRBJ2-3; 10 bases align to TRBD2. In DNA, the CDR3 is TGTGCCAGCAGCTTGATTACTAGCGGGGTGGATACGCAGTATTTT. Its translation is CASSLITSGVDTQYF.